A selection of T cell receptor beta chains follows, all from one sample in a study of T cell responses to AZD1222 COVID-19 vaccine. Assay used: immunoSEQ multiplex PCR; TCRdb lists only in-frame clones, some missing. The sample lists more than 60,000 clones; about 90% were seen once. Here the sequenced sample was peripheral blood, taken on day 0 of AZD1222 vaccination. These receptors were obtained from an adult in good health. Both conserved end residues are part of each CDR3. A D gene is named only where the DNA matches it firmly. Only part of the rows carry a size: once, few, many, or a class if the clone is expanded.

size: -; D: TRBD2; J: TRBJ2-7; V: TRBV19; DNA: TGTGCCAGTAGTTCGACAGCGGGGTCCTACGAGCAGTACTTC; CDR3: CASSSTAGSYEQYF
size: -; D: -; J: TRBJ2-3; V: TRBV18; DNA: TGTGCCAGCTCACCTCCAGTACTCACAGATACGCAGTATTTT; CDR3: CASSPPVLTDTQYF
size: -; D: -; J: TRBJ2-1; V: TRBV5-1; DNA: TGCGCCAGCAGCTTGGAGGGGCTTCTTGAGCAGTTCTTC; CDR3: CASSLEGLLEQFF
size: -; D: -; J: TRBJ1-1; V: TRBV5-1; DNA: TGCGCCAGCAGCTCGATTCAGGGGAACACTGAAGCTTTCTTT; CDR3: CASSSIQGNTEAFF
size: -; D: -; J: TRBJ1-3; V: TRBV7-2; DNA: TGTGCCAGCGCATTGGCACAGGGAAGTGGAAACACCATATATTTT; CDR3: CASALAQGSGNTIYF
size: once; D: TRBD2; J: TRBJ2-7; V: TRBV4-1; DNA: TGCGCCAGCAGCCAGAGACTAGCGGAAACCTACGAGCAGTACTTC; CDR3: CASSQRLAETYEQYF
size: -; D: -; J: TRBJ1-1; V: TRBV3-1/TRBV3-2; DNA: TGTGCCAGCAGCCAAGTTAGCGCCGACGAAGCTTTCTTT; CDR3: CASSQVSADEAFF
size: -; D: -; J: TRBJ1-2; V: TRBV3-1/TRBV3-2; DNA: TGTGCCAGCAGCCAAGGAACAGGGACGGGCTATGGCTACACCTTC; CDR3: CASSQGTGTGYGYTF
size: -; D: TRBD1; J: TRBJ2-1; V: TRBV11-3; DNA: TGTGCCAGCAGCCTAACCCGCTCCGGTAGGACAGGGGCGCTCAATGAGCAGTTCTTC; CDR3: CASSLTRSGRTGALNEQFF
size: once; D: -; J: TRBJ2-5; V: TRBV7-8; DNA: TGTGCCAGCAGCTGGCGACTAGGGAAGGAAGAGACCCAGTACTTC; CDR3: CASSWRLGKEETQYF
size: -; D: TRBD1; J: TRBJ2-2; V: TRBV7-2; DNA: TGTGCCAGCAGCTTAGGAAACAGGGGCACCGGGGAGCTGTTTTTT; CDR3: CASSLGNRGTGELFF
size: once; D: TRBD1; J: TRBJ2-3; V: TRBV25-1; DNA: TGTGCCAGCAGACAGGGGGCAGATACGCAGTATTTT; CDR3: CASRQGADTQYF
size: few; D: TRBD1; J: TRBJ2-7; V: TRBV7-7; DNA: TGTGCCAGCAGCACGAGACAGGGTTACGAGCAGTACTTC; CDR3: CASSTRQGYEQYF
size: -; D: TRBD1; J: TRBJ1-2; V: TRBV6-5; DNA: TGTGCCAGCAATTTGGGACAGGGTAATGGCTACACCTTC; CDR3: CASNLGQGNGYTF
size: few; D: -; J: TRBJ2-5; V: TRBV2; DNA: TGTGCCAGCAGGGGGCGGGCGGGAGAGACCCAGTACTTC; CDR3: CASRGRAGETQYF
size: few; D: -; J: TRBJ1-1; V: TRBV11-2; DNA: TGTGCCAGCAGCTTTAACAGGGATGGCACTGAAGCTTTCTTT; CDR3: CASSFNRDGTEAFF
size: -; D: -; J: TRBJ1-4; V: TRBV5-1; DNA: TGCGCCAGCAGCTTGGGGTGGGAGAATGAAAAACTGTTTTTT; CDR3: CASSLGWENEKLFF
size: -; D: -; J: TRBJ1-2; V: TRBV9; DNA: TGTGCCAGCAGCGTCTGGGATAACCCGAACTATGGCTACACCTTC; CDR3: CASSVWDNPNYGYTF
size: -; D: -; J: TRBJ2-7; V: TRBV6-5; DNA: TGTGCCAGCAGTTTTACCAGGGCAGGGGCCCACGAGCAGTACTTC; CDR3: CASSFTRAGAHEQYF
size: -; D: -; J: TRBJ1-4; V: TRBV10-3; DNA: TGTGCCATCAGTCCCCGGGAAACTAATGAAAAACTGTTTTTT; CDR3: CAISPRETNEKLFF
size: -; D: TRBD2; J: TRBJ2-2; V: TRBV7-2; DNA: TGTGCCAGCAGCTGGCTAGCGGGTTATAACACCGGGGAGCTGTTTTTT; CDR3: CASSWLAGYNTGELFF
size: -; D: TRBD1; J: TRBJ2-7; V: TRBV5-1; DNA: TGCGCCAGCAGCTCTGTACCGGGACAGGGGTCCTACGAGCAGTACTTC; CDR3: CASSSVPGQGSYEQYF
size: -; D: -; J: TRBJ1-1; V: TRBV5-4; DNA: TGTGCCAGCGGGGGGCAAGGCACTGAAGCTTTCTTT; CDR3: CASGGQGTEAFF
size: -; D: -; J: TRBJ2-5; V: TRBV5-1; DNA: TGCGCCAGCAGCTTGGGTTGGACCCAAAGGGCCCAGTACTTC; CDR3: CASSLGWTQRAQYF
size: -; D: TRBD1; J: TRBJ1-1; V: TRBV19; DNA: TGTGCCAGCCGGGACAGACGGAACACTGAAGCTTTCTTT; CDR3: CASRDRRNTEAFF
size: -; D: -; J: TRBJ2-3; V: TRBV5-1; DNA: TGCGCCAGCAGCCCCCGGACGCCAGATACGCAGTATTTT; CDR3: CASSPRTPDTQYF
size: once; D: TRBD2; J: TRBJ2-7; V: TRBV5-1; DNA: TGCGCCAGCAGCTTGGGGACTAGCGCGAACTACGAGCAGTACTTC; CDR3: CASSLGTSANYEQYF